The 18 T cell receptor beta chains reported below all come from one sample, sequenced in a study of regulatory T cells in long-lasting Graves disease. Time point defined: newly diagnosed GD, antithyroid drugs for less than 3 months. Extracted PBMC RNA gave rise to the TCR library. HTBI primers from iRepertoire and Arm-PCR of CDR3 regions yielded the TCR beta libraries. Each CDR3 protein gets one entry after TCRdb re-called the multiplex PCR reads with MiXCR. The sample has about 440,000 distinct CDR3 sequences, approximately 16% seen once. These records were also assigned to another study, of T cells in Graves' hyperthyroidism and ophthalmopathy.

Sequencing used peripheral blood mononuclear cells (PBMCs), obtained at new diagnosis, from a patient treated with antithyroid drugs. These receptors originate from a woman in her twenties or thirties with Graves disease.

The chain employs TRBV20-1 and TRBJ2-7; D is perhaps TRBD2 (6 bases). Trimming took off 2 bases at V and 0 bases at J, with 14 bases between the two ends. CDR1 and CDR2 from the germline V gene are DFQATT and SNEGSKA (reference sequence). The CDR3 spans 15 residues. The CDR3 bases are TGCAGTGCTAGACAGTTAGCGGACCACTCCTACGAGCAGTACTTC. This codes for CSARQLADHSYEQYF.

This clonotype was recorded at least ten times. V gene TRBV27 combines with J gene TRBJ2-1; 14 bases agree with TRBD2. This CDR3 has 16 residues. V gave up 2 bases and J gave up 7 bases; unmatched junction bases: 4. Germline CDR1 MNHEY, CDR2 SMNVEV (reference sequence). The CDR3 DNA follows: TGTGCCAGCAGTTTAATAGGGACTAGCGGGAGTAATGAGCAGTTCTTC. Translated: CASSLIGTSGSNEQFF.

This clonotype was seen ten or more times. The rearrangement uses TRBV15 and TRBJ2-7, with 9 bases aligning to TRBD1. V lost 8 bases to trimming and J lost 1 base; unmatched junction nucleotides: 3. The germline CDR1 and CDR2 sequences are LNHNV and YYDKDF (reference sequence). The CDR3 spans 13 residues. The CDR3 DNA follows: TGTGCCACCGCGGGACAGGGATCCTACGAGCAGTACTTC. Translated, it gives CATAGQGSYEQYF.

This clonotype has a handful of counts. The DNA of the CDR3 is TGCAGTGCTAGAGACTTCCCCTCTAGGGCAGATACGCAGTATTTT. Amino acid sequence: CSARDFPSRADTQYF. The rearrangement uses TRBV20-1 and TRBJ2-3; D remains unclear. CDR3 size: 15 residues. Germline loops: CDR1 DFQATT, CDR2 SNEGSKA (reference sequence). The germline V and J ends were trimmed by 0 bases and 4 bases, with 14 bases remaining between them.

This clonotype turned up a few times. The chain recombines TRBV29-1 with TRBJ2-1; 9 nucleotides align to TRBD2. Germline-derived CDR1 and CDR2 are SQVTM and ANQGSEA. V shed 7 bases, J shed 3 bases, and the junction held 7 bases outside the gene matches. This CDR3 has 14 residues. The DNA for the CDR3 is TGCAGCGGGATGGGGCGGGAGGGCTACAATGAGCAGTTCTTC. Protein: CSGMGREGYNEQFF.

This clonotype was found a few times. This sequence joins TRBV6-5 and TRBJ2-1; the match to TRBD2 covers 16 bases. The CDR3 covers 17 residues. Germline V gene sequence: CDR1 MNHEY, CDR2 SVGAGI. With V trimmed by 3 bases and J by 8 bases, 7 bases remained unmatched. The CDR3 loop is CASSYPGLAGGVYEQFF. The DNA for the CDR3 is TGTGCCAGCAGTTATCCGGGACTAGCGGGAGGGGTATATGAGCAGTTCTTC.

The chain employs TRBV19 and TRBJ1-5; 8 bases are a match to TRBD1. CDR1 and CDR2 from the germline V gene are LNHDA and SQIVND (reference sequence). The CDR3 runs 18 residues. The junction had 12 bases not matched to a gene; V was cut back by 5 bases and J by 0 bases. The CDR3 DNA sequence: TGTGCCAGTAGTCTCCGGGACAGGAACCTATATAGCAATCAGCCCCAGCATTTT. Translating it yields CASSLRDRNLYSNQPQHF.

The table lists this clonotype with many counts. This rearrangement joins TRBV20-1 to TRBJ1-4; the D is unclear. The CDR3 length is 12 residues. Trimming removed 7 bases from V and 2 bases from J, with 8 bases in between. Germline V lookup: CDR1 DFQATT, CDR2 SNEGSKA (reference sequence). CDR3 residues: CSVPGTNEKLFF. In DNA form, the CDR3 reads TGCAGTGTTCCGGGCACTAATGAAAAACTGTTTTTT.

This clonotype was seen repeatedly, ten times or more. This chain joins TRBV28 and TRBJ2-1; D perhaps matches TRBD2 (6 bases). CDR3 length: 12 residues. From germline, CDR1 is MDHEN and CDR2 SYDVKM. V was cut by 7 bases and J by 4 bases, with 8 bases left in between. DNA for the CDR3: TGTGCCAGCAACCGGGGGTACAATGAGCAGTTCTTC. Amino acids: CASNRGYNEQFF.

This clonotype turned up a few times. The chain recombines TRBV19 with TRBJ1-4; the D gene is possibly TRBD1 (5 bases). Germline V gene data show CDR1 as LNHDA and CDR2 as SQIVND (reference sequence). The CDR3 is 13 residues long. The germline V and J ends were trimmed by 3 bases and 6 bases, with 8 bases remaining between them. As DNA, the CDR3 is TGTGCCAGTAGTATGGCCAGGGATGAAAAACTGTTTTTT. Its protein product is CASSMARDEKLFF.

The genes are TRBV6-2 or TRBV6-3 and TRBJ2-5; 7 nucleotides align to TRBD2. Germline CDR1 is MNHEY and CDR2 is SVGEGT. CDR3 length equals 15 residues. V dropped 4 bases and J dropped 5; count of bases not matched to a gene: 10. The CDR3 bases are TGTGCCAGCAGTTTGCTAGGGAGGGGTCCTGAGACCCAGTACTTC. This translates into CASSLLGRGPETQYF.

This clonotype has just a few counts. The rearrangement joins TRBV7-9 to TRBJ2-7; 8 bases map to TRBD1. CDR1 is SEHNR, CDR2 FQNEAQ, per germline (reference sequence). Trimming at V came to 5 bases and at J to 6 bases, leaving 6 bases not matched to a gene. This CDR3 comprises 13 residues. The CDR3 loop is CASSQDRVGEQYF. CDR3 nucleotides: TGTGCCAGCAGCCAGGACAGGGTAGGCGAGCAGTACTTC.

This clonotype was picked up a small number of times. The J gene is TRBJ2-2, the V gene TRBV27; weak D call: TRBD2 (5 bases). V was clipped by 1 base and J by 1 base, with 10 bases between them. The length of the CDR3 is 16 residues. CDR1 MNHEY and CDR2 SMNVEV come from the germline V gene (reference sequence). The CDR3 nucleotides read TGTGCCAGCAGTTTATATCGGGGAGAGAACACCGGGGAGCTGTTTTTT. This translates into CASSLYRGENTGELFF.

This clonotype has ten or more counts. The genes are TRBV13 and TRBJ2-3; TRBD2 matches at 7 bases. The germline V gene encodes CDR1 PRHDT and CDR2 FYEKMQ (reference sequence). This CDR3 spans 13 amino acids. V lost 3 bases, J lost 8 bases, and 5 bases stayed unmatched. The CDR3 DNA follows: TGTGCCAGCAGCTTGACTAGCCCCGGTACGCAGTATTTT. This encodes CASSLTSPGTQYF.

This clonotype has a handful of counts. The chain links TRBV29-1 to TRBJ1-2, with unresolved D. Per the germline V gene, CDR1 is SQVTM and CDR2 is ANQGSEA. The V and J ends lost 2 bases and 4 bases respectively, with 14 bases between them. This CDR3 contains 14 residues. CDR3 region: CSVEYGSGPYGYTF. The CDR3 DNA sequence: TGCAGCGTTGAATATGGGTCAGGACCCTATGGCTACACCTTC. Variable domain in full (rest from reference TRBV29-1 and TRBJ1-2): SAVISQKPSRDICQRGTSLTIQCQVDSQVTMMFWYRQQPGQSLTLIATANQGSEATYESGFVIDKFPISRPNLTFSTLTVSNMSPEDSSIYLCSVEYGSGPYGYTFGSGTRLTVV.

There are a few counts of this clonotype. CDR3 sequence: CAISDGARELFF. The DNA for the CDR3 is TGTGCCATCAGCGACGGGGCGCGGGAGCTGTTTTTT. The chain couples TRBV10-3 to TRBJ2-2; the D gene could be TRBD1 or TRBD2 (5 bases each). Germline lookup yields CDR1 ENHRY and CDR2 SYGVKD. V shed 6 bases and J shed 9 bases, with 11 bases lying between them. The CDR3 is 12 amino acids.

The sample holds many counts of this clonotype. The chain employs TRBV28 and TRBJ1-1; D might be TRBD1 (6 bases). The CDR3 is 13 residues long. Germline assignment: CDR1 MDHEN and CDR2 SYDVKM. The V gene lost 6 bases and the J gene lost 2 bases, with 10 bases spanning the gap. The CDR3 sequence is CASRGGINTEAFF. CDR3 bases: TGTGCCAGCAGAGGGGGGATCAACACTGAAGCTTTCTTT.

The chain combines TRBV6-5 with TRBJ1-1, with a tentative D call TRBD1 (5 bases). Per germline, CDR1 MNHEY and CDR2 SVGAGI. This CDR3 has 15 residues. V was pared by 4 bases and J by 3 bases, with 15 bases between. The CDR3: CASSWRIRAYTEAFF. In nucleotides, the CDR3 is TGTGCCAGCAGTTGGAGAATCAGGGCGTACACTGAAGCTTTCTTT.